This T cell receptor beta chain was obtained from a study of cytomegalovirus exposure and HLA in healthy donors (dated by TCRdb to the late 2010s). About the investigation overall: According to a later analysis, the approximately 120 validation repertoires were produced on the same platform as the 700 or so repertoires of the first cohort. The study aimed to test whether cataloging public T cell receptors could reveal signatures of past pathogen exposure. A separate validation cohort of more than 100 different subjects was used in addition to the roughly 720-subject first cohort. High-throughput TCR immunosequencing, statistical association of individual TCRs with disease status, and machine learning were combined to predict cytomegalovirus infection status. Study-level results and caveats: In both the original and validation cohorts, the classifier was reported to diagnose cytomegalovirus status with high specificity and sensitivity. A later analysis lacked HLA typing for the validation cohort, so it scored co-occurrence in that cohort across all 130 or so repertoires. The study listed 164 TCR beta chains as associated with cytomegalovirus. While some public TCRs were present in many individuals, most TCR sequences turned up only very rarely across donors. In vitro tests confirmed that three of the cytomegalovirus-associated TCR beta chains recognize cytomegalovirus antigens. The authors suggested that the approach could potentially be generalized to other disease states and immunological phenotypes. Of the cluster scores, 85% to 95% were above 0 in a later analysis, which found that TCRs clustered in the first cohort also tended to co-occur in the 90 to 150 validation repertoires.

This clone was seen just once. No antigen is known for it. No much larger clone is present one base from it, and per-base qualities are unavailable. Based on the germline V gene, the CDR1 and CDR2 sequences are SGHNT and YENEEA. V lost 4 bases and J lost 14 bases; the stretch between them is 15 bases long. The CDR3 spans 12 residues, from the cysteine through the phenylalanine. The only DNA kept is the CDR3, 36 bases in frame from the first base. Library creation used the immunoSEQ multiplex PCR assay. The authors processed their data as follows. A statistical classification framework was developed to diagnose cytomegalovirus status using the catalog of TCR beta chain sequences. TCRdb took this table from immuneACCESS and kept in-frame rearrangements with V and J called. Such tables lack part of the clones; where checked against another copy, unresolved V genes explain under half of the gap, and the rest is unexplained. V and J calls and clone size are copied from that table; D and trimming were computed from the DNA. In all, the sample holds roughly 140,000 clones, and around 84% of those were seen once. The top ten hold approximately 10% of the sample.

Donors formed part of the validation cohort, which comprised 95 to 150 subjects and was distinct from the first cohort of 666 subjects. The receptor chain draws on TRBV11-3 and TRBJ2-1; TRBD2 might be the D gene, on 6 matching bases. This TCR was sampled from a man aged 18 to 30 in good health and CMV-seropositive. Material for sequencing was PBMCs. The DNA reads as follows: TGTGCCAGCAGCTCGCTCGGAGGGGAGGAGTTCTTC. It is translated as CASSSLGGEEFF.